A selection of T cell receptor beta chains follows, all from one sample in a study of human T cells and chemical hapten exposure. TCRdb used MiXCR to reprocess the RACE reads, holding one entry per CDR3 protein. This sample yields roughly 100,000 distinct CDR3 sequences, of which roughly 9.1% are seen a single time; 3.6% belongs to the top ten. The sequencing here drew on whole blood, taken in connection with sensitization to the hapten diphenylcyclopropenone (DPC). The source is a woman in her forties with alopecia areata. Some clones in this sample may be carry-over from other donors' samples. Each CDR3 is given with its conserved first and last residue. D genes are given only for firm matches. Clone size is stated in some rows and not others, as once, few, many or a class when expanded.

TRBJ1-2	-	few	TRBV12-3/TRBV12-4	CASSSRGLNYGYTF	TGTGCCAGCAGTTCCAGGGGTTTGAACTATGGCTACACCTTC
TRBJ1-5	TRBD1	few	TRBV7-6	CASSLAGRGLGQPQHF	TGTGCCAGCAGCTTAGCGGGGAGGGGGCTTGGTCAGCCCCAGCATTTT
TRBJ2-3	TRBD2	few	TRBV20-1	CSASTRGVDTQYF	TGCAGTGCTAGTACGCGGGGGGTAGATACGCAGTATTTT
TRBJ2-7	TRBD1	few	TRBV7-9	CASSYGQGSYEQYF	TGTGCCAGCAGCTACGGACAGGGGTCCTACGAGCAGTACTTC
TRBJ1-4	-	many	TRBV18	CASSPQERLNEKLFF	TGTGCCAGCTCACCACAGGAAAGGCTCAATGAAAAACTGTTTTTT
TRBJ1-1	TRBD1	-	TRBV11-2	CASSLVLGQGARNTEAFF	TGTGCCAGCAGCTTAGTTCTCGGACAGGGGGCAAGAAACACTGAAGCTTTCTTT
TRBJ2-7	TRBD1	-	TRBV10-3	CAISEYQGANEQYF	TGTGCCATCAGTGAGTACCAGGGGGCAAACGAGCAGTACTTC
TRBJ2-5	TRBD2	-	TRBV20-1	CSAPPGLGETQYF	TGCAGTGCACCTCCGGGACTAGGAGAGACCCAGTACTTC
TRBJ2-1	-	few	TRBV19	CASTTGGIEQFF	TGTGCCAGTACCACTGGGGGTATTGAGCAGTTCTTC
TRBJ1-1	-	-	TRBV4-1	CASSQEGPVRTEAFF	TGCGCCAGCAGCCAAGAGGGCCCGGTTCGGACTGAAGCTTTCTTT
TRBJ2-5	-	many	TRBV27	CASSPFTGSQETQYF	TGTGCCAGCAGTCCCTTTACAGGGAGCCAAGAGACCCAGTACTTC
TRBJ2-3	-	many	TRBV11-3	CASSWGGSPAADTQYF	TGTGCCAGCAGCTGGGGGGGCTCCCCGGCCGCAGATACGCAGTATTTT
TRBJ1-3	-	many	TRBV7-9	CASSSLSGNTIYF	TGTGCCAGCAGCTCCCTTTCCGGAAACACCATATATTTT
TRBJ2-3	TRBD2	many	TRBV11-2	CASSSLAGGIADTQYF	TGTGCCAGCAGCTCCTTAGCGGGGGGAATTGCAGATACGCAGTATTTT
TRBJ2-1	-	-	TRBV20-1	CSVTRVSSYNEQFF	TGCAGCGTCACCAGGGTGAGCTCCTACAATGAGCAGTTCTTC
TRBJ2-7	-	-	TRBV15	CATSRNTGEGSYEQYF	TGTGCCACCAGCAGAAACACAGGGGAGGGCTCCTACGAGCAGTACTTC
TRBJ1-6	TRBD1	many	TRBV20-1	CSARRGQGGTYSPLHF	TGCAGTGCTAGGCGCGGACAGGGAGGGACCTATTCACCCCTCCACTTT
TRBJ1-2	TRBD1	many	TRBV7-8	CASSSKTGGYYGYTF	TGTGCCAGCAGCTCAAAGACAGGGGGATACTATGGCTACACCTTC